This TCR beta chain was sequenced in a study of shared clonotypes between healthy human individuals. Study-wide results and limits: Unshared clonotypes carried lower generation probabilities than those common to all four donors.

Measured with immunoSEQ multiplex PCR; TCRdb has only the in-frame clones, and not every one. The profile shows about 680,000 clones, about 80% of them singletons. The germline V gene encodes CDR1 LNHDA and CDR2 SQIVND (reference sequence). The CDR3 spans 15 residues. The V gene lost 6 bases and the J gene lost 5 bases, with 19 bases spanning the gap. As to this clone: Its antigen is not identified.

The sequencing sample was made of memory CD4+ T cells sorted from blood. As to subset: CD45RA-negative fraction. The chain has TRBV19 and TRBJ1-1, with D tentatively TRBD1 (6 bases). The sequence was collected from a woman aged 30 to 39 in good health. The DNA of the CDR3 is TGTGCCAGTAGCCTAAATTACAGGGTCGCTACTGAAGCTTTCTTT. Its translation is CASSLNYRVATEAFF.